Reported below is one T cell receptor beta chain. The antigen is unknown. The data derive from a study of T cell repertoires in cytomegalovirus infection. Study-wide background: Selected CMV epitopes included recently identified HLA-C-restricted ones as well as well-studied HLA-B-restricted ones. Findings and caveats of the study: People with CMV and the relevant HLA were identified by cumulative public TCR beta family frequency.

One entry per CDR3 protein, called by TCRdb with MiXCR from the reads. This table has some 940,000 distinct CDR3 sequences, roughly 30% appearing once. The V gene end was trimmed by 4 bases and the J gene end by 4 bases; junction bases not matched to a gene: 7. The CDR3 extends over 16 amino acids. CDR1 MNHNY and CDR2 SVGAGI come from the germline V gene (reference sequence). V and J are TRBV6-6 and TRBJ2-3; 11 bases align to TRBD1. The receptor comes from a human donor in good health (CMV status not recorded). Some clones in this sample may be carry-over from other donors' samples. The specimen comprised cultured CD8+ T cells from PBMCs, sampled from culture after CMV antigen stimulation. The CDR3 is CASSSRDRGSSDTQYF. CDR3 DNA sequence: TGTGCCAGCAGTTCCCGGGACAGGGGGAGCTCAGATACGCAGTATTTT.